These T cell receptor beta chains were read from a single sample in a study of T-cell memory formation after mild COVID-19. From the 5' RACE reads, TCRdb called clonotypes with MiXCR, one entry per CDR3 protein. In the table there are about 340,000 distinct CDR3 sequences, approximately 15% of which are singletons. Sequencing was performed on PBMCs or a T cell subset sorted from them (not recorded which). These receptors all stem from a man aged 18 to 30 who had mild COVID-19 (a few samples of this study predate the infection). Cell type and time point are not known. CDR3s include the opening cysteine and the closing phenylalanine or tryptophan. The D gene is left open where the match is weak. Clone size is stated in some rows and not others, as once, few, many or a class when expanded.

j_call d_call v_call clone_size cdr3_nt cdr3_aa
TRBJ1-2 NA TRBV7-2 few TGTGCCAGCAGCCCACAGGGTATTCATGGCTACACCTTC CASSPQGIHGYTF
TRBJ2-3 NA TRBV12-3/TRBV12-4 NA TGTGCCAGCACCCGACGCCAAGTGTATACGCAGTATTTT CASTRRQVYTQYF
TRBJ2-2 NA TRBV5-1 few TGCGCCAGCAGCTCTGGGGGCCATCGACCCGGCGGGGAGCTGTTTTTT CASSSGGHRPGGELFF
TRBJ2-4 TRBD1 TRBV12-3/TRBV12-4 many TGTGCCAGCAGGGGACAGGGTGGCGAAAACATTCAGTACTTC CASRGQGGENIQYF
TRBJ1-4 NA TRBV18 NA TGTGCCAGCACTCGGGGGACTAATGAAAAACTGTTTTTT CASTRGTNEKLFF
TRBJ1-1 TRBD1 TRBV5-5 few TGTGCCAGCAGTTACAGGGGGCTTCGGAACACTGAAGCTTTCTTT CASSYRGLRNTEAFF
TRBJ2-3 TRBD1 TRBV6-5 few TGTGCCAGCAGAGCACAGGGGCGGAGGACGCAGTATTTT CASRAQGRRTQYF
TRBJ1-2 TRBD1 TRBV4-1 few TGCGCCAGCAGCCAACTACAGGGGGCGGATGGCTACACCTTC CASSQLQGADGYTF
TRBJ1-5 TRBD1 TRBV20-1 NA TGCAGTGCAACCCTACTTCCGACAGGGCTGGAGCCCCAGCATTTT CSATLLPTGLEPQHF
TRBJ2-1 TRBD2 TRBV12-3/TRBV12-4 few TGTGCCAGCAGTTGGGCTAGCGGGGGCCAGGAGGTGCAGTTCTTC CASSWASGGQEVQFF
TRBJ1-1 NA TRBV6-1 NA TGTGCCAGCAGTGTCAGGGCGGGGAGCACTGAAGCTTTCTTT CASSVRAGSTEAFF
TRBJ2-7 TRBD1 TRBV4-1 NA TGCGCCAGCAGCCAAGTAGGGACAGGGGGAACCTACGAGCAGTACTTC CASSQVGTGGTYEQYF
TRBJ2-2 NA TRBV7-9 many TGTGCCAGCAGCTTAGTTGTTGCCGGGGAGCTGTTTTTT CASSLVVAGELFF
TRBJ1-4 NA TRBV6-2/TRBV6-3 NA TGTGCCAGCAGTTACTCGCGGAGGTCTGAGGAAAAACTGTTTTTT CASSYSRRSEEKLFF
TRBJ1-5 NA TRBV5-6 NA TGTGCCAGCAGCCCCCAAGGGTATCAGCCCCAGCATTTT CASSPQGYQPQHF
TRBJ2-2 TRBD2 TRBV6-5 few TGTGCCAGCAGCAGAACCGGGACTAGCGGGGGGCCCTACACCGGGGAGCTGTTTTTT CASSRTGTSGGPYTGELFF
TRBJ2-5 TRBD2 TRBV28 many TGTGCCAGCAGTTCTAGCGGGGGCCCCCAAGAGACCCAGTACTTC CASSSSGGPQETQYF
TRBJ2-5 NA TRBV18 few TGTGCCAGCTCACCATCGCACAGTAAAGAGACCCAGTACTTC CASSPSHSKETQYF
TRBJ2-7 TRBD2 TRBV20-1 few TGCAGTGCTAGTCACATACTAGCGGGGGGACCCTACGAGCAGTACTTC CSASHILAGGPYEQYF
TRBJ1-1 TRBD1 TRBV29-1 few TGCAGCGTTCCCAAACCCCCAGGACAGGGAGAGAACACTGAAGCTTTCTTT CSVPKPPGQGENTEAFF
TRBJ2-5 TRBD2 TRBV7-7 NA TGTGCCAGCAGCTTAGGGATAGCGGGACAAGAGACCCAGTACTTC CASSLGIAGQETQYF
TRBJ1-6 NA TRBV19 few TGTGCCAGTAGTCCCCAGTCGACGGTCTTGGCCCTCCACTTT CASSPQSTVLALHF
TRBJ2-1 TRBD2 TRBV7-2 NA TGTGCCAGCAGCTTTTACGGGACTAGCAATGAGCAGTTCTTC CASSFYGTSNEQFF
TRBJ1-3 NA TRBV4-1 few TGCGCCAGCAGCCAAGCCCACACAGTCTCTGGAAACACCATATATTTT CASSQAHTVSGNTIYF
TRBJ1-2 NA TRBV20-1 NA TGCAGTGCTAGAGTGTGGAGCTATGGCTACACCTTC CSARVWSYGYTF
TRBJ2-1 NA TRBV3-2 NA TGTGCCAGCAGCCCAAGCGGCCTACGGGCCAATGAGCAGTTCTTC CASSPSGLRANEQFF
TRBJ2-7 TRBD2 TRBV6-5 NA TGTGCCAGCAGGCACAGACTAGCGGACTCCTACGAGCAGTACTTC CASRHRLADSYEQYF
TRBJ1-2 TRBD1 TRBV7-9 few TGTGCCAGCAGCTTTACACCTGGGACAGCCTATGGCTACACCTTC CASSFTPGTAYGYTF
TRBJ1-2 NA TRBV7-2 many TGTGCCAGCACCCCTTTGCTCTATGGCTACACCTTC CASTPLLYGYTF
TRBJ2-5 NA TRBV2 once TGTGCCAGCAGGAGAGAGGGAGAGACCCAGTACTTC CASRREGETQYF
TRBJ2-1 TRBD2 TRBV18 NA TGTGCCAGCTCACCACCTGGACTAGCGGGTCTTGAGCAGTTCTTC CASSPPGLAGLEQFF
TRBJ1-6 TRBD1 TRBV4-2 few TGTGCCAGCAGCCAAGATTACGGTAGGACAGGGGATTCACCCCTCCACTTT CASSQDYGRTGDSPLHF
TRBJ1-6 NA TRBV12-3/TRBV12-4 NA TGTGCCAGCAGTTTACAGGGCCTTCTCCACTTT CASSLQGLLHF
TRBJ2-1 TRBD2 TRBV12-3/TRBV12-4 NA TGTGCCAGCAGTTTAGCGAGCGGGGGTCCAAACAATGAGCAGTTCTTC CASSLASGGPNNEQFF
TRBJ2-5 NA TRBV11-2 NA TGTGCCAGCAGAAAAGACGGATTCAGGTACCAAGAGACCCAGTACTTC CASRKDGFRYQETQYF
TRBJ2-5 TRBD2 TRBV20-1 few TGCAGTGCTAGAGACGGACTAGCCAAGGAGACCCAGTACTTC CSARDGLAKETQYF
TRBJ2-1 NA TRBV4-2 few TGTGCCAGCAGCCCTAATGCGTTCTACAATGAGCAGTTCTTC CASSPNAFYNEQFF
TRBJ1-6 NA TRBV7-2 NA TGTGCCAGCAGCTTACCTCTTTACAGGGATAGGAATTCACCCCTCCACTTT CASSLPLYRDRNSPLHF
TRBJ2-5 NA TRBV5-6 few TGTGCCAGCAGCTTGGCCGGCAGCTTCAACGCCCAGTACTTC CASSLAGSFNAQYF
TRBJ1-3 NA TRBV6-1 NA TGTGCCAGCAGTGAAATCGGAGGAAACACCATATATTTT CASSEIGGNTIYF
TRBJ2-3 NA TRBV7-9 NA TGTGCCAGCAGCCGGGGAGTTGATACGCAGTATTTT CASSRGVDTQYF
TRBJ2-5 TRBD2 TRBV7-2 NA TGTGCCAGCAGCCGGACTAGCGGGAAAGAGACCCAGTACTTC CASSRTSGKETQYF
TRBJ1-6 NA TRBV11-2 few TGTGCCAGCAGCCCAACAGCTTTATCATCCGGGTCCCTAAATTCGCCCCTCCACTTT CASSPTALSSGSLNSPLHF
TRBJ2-1 TRBD2 TRBV7-2 many TGTGCCAGCAGTTTAGGGCGGGGGGGCTACAATGAGCAGTTCTTC CASSLGRGGYNEQFF
TRBJ2-7 TRBD1 TRBV7-2 few TGTGCCAGCAGCTTACCGGGACAGGCCCACTACGAGCAGTACTTC CASSLPGQAHYEQYF
TRBJ1-2 TRBD1 TRBV7-8 NA TGTGCCAGCAGCTCGCCACCGGACAGGGCGGGCGATGGCTACACCTTC CASSSPPDRAGDGYTF